The source of this T cell receptor beta chain is a study of cytomegalovirus exposure and HLA in healthy donors. The germline V gene has CDR1 SGHNT and CDR2 YENEEA. The V and J ends lost 2 bases and 11 bases respectively, with 12 bases between them. The CDR3 runs to 12 residues. PCR involved 60 Vbeta and 13 Jbeta primers. Assay: immunoSEQ multiplex PCR; the TCRdb copy retains only in-frame clones and omits some. In the table there are around 100,000 clones, roughly 85% of which are singletons. The receptor was derived from a woman aged 40 to 50 in good health and CMV-seronegative. The sample was PBMCs. The V gene is TRBV11-3, the J gene TRBJ2-5; D gene uncertain. The CDR3 protein is CASSLNSREQYF. The CDR3 DNA reads as TGTGCCAGCAGCTTAAACAGTCGAGAGCAGTACTTC. Full variable domain (remainder filled in from reference TRBV11-3 and TRBJ2-5): EAGVVQSPRYKIIEKKQPVAFWCNPISGHNTLYWYLQNLGQGPELLIRYENEEAVDDSQLPKDRFSAERLKGVDSTLKIQPAELGDSAVYLCASSLNSREQYFGPGTRLLVL.